These 25 T cell receptor beta chains were all obtained from the same sample, sequenced in a study of blood T cells in healthy people across ages. For the second PCR, which ran for about 7 to 11 cycles, a sample-barcoded 5' primer and a J-beta primer mix were used. TCRdb reanalysed the 5' RACE reads using MiXCR and keeps one entry per CDR3 protein. The sample holds hundreds of thousands of distinct CDR3 sequences, roughly 48% seen once. Sequences were obtained from blood. Every receptor here comes from an older man in good health.

The table lists this clonotype with a few counts. The chain is built from TRBV6-8 and TRBJ2-7; D uncertain. Germline loops: CDR1 MNHGY, CDR2 SAAAGT. Between the trimmed V and J ends, which lost 6 bases and 3 bases, there was a span of 18 bases. The CDR3 has 15 amino acids. CDR3 amino acids: CASSGSGASYYEQYF. Written as DNA, the CDR3 is TGTGCCAGCAGCGGATCAGGCGCGTCTTACTACGAGCAGTACTTC.

V usage is TRBV20-1 and J usage is TRBJ2-3; D unclear. Trimming cost V 6 bases and J 2 bases, with 15 bases left between them. The germline CDR1 and CDR2 sequences are DFQATT and SNEGSKA (reference sequence). This CDR3 is built from 14 residues. The DNA of the CDR3 is TGCAGTGCCGGAAGGTTAGGAGTCACAGATACGCAGTATTTT. This sequence encodes CSAGRLGVTDTQYF.

The V and J genes are TRBV4-1 and TRBJ2-7; the D call may be TRBD1 or TRBD2 (5 bases each). In germline, CDR1 is MGHRA, CDR2 YSYEKL. V shed 0 bases and J shed 4 bases, with 13 bases lying between them. The CDR3 runs 15 residues. For the CDR3, the DNA is TGCGCCAGCAGCCAAGATCGGGGCCGCACGTACGAGCAGTACTTC. This gives the protein CASSQDRGRTYEQYF.

The V gene is TRBV5-1, the J gene TRBJ1-1; D not resolved. The CDR3 is 13 amino acids. With 4 bases removed from V and 6 bases from J, the gap between germline ends came to 13 bases. Per the germline V gene, CDR1 is SGHRS and CDR2 is YFSETQ. The CDR3 sequence is CASSQERISEAFF. The DNA for the CDR3 is TGCGCCAGCAGCCAGGAAAGGATCTCTGAAGCTTTCTTT.

There are a few counts of this clonotype. This chain connects TRBV7-2 to TRBJ2-3, with D possibly TRBD1 on 7 matching bases. V was pared by 7 bases and J by 2 bases, with 13 bases between. The CDR3 has 14 amino acids. CDR1 and CDR2 from the germline V gene are SGHTA and FQGNSA. CDR3 residues: CASKAGGPTDTQYF. For the CDR3, the DNA is TGTGCCAGCAAGGCAGGGGGGCCCACAGATACGCAGTATTTT. Variable domain in full (rest from reference TRBV7-2 and TRBJ2-3): GAGVSQSPSNKVTEKGKDVELRCDPISGHTALYWYRQSLGQGLEFLIYFQGNSAPDKSGLPSDRFSAERTGGSVSTLTIQRTQQEDSAVYLCASKAGGPTDTQYFGPGTRLTVL.

This chain links TRBV12-3 or TRBV12-4 with TRBJ2-1; D remains unclear. This CDR3 has 11 amino acids. The germline V and J ends were trimmed by 6 bases and 9 bases, with 9 bases remaining between them. The CDR3 is CASSPGPEQFF. CDR3 DNA: TGTGCCAGCAGCCCGGGTCCTGAGCAGTTCTTC.

This chain joins TRBV20-1 and TRBJ1-2, with unresolved D. The CDR3 consists of 15 residues. Germline CDR1 DFQATT, CDR2 SNEGSKA (reference sequence). Trimming took off 3 bases at V and 8 bases at J, with 22 bases between the two ends. The CDR3 reads CSASSPRKDQTGYTF. The CDR3 DNA follows: TGCAGTGCTAGCTCACCCCGCAAGGACCAGACGGGCTACACCTTC.

The V gene is TRBV7-2, the J gene TRBJ2-1; 12 positions agree with TRBD1. Looked up from germline, CDR1 is SGHTA and CDR2 is FQGNSA. CDR3 length: 16 amino acids. J was trimmed by 6 bases and V by 4 bases; bases with no gene match: 7. The CDR3 spells CASSSNRDRGRNEQFF. As DNA, the CDR3 is TGTGCCAGCAGCTCCAACCGGGACAGGGGGCGCAATGAGCAGTTCTTC.

The chain joins TRBV27 to TRBJ2-3, with TRBD2 matching 14 bases. CDR1 is MNHEY, CDR2 SMNVEV, per germline (reference sequence). The junction had 3 bases not matched to a gene; V was cut back by 8 bases and J by 5 bases. The CDR3 runs to 14 residues. The CDR3 DNA sequence: TGTGCCAGCCAGGGACTAGCGGGGGTAGATACGCAGTATTTT. Translating gives CASQGLAGVDTQYF.

The chain carries TRBV4-2 and TRBJ2-7; possibly TRBD1 or TRBD2 for D (5 bases each). CDR1 LGHNA and CDR2 YNFKEQ come from the germline V gene. Trimming stripped 1 base from V and 7 bases from J, with 32 bases between. The CDR3 loop spans 20 amino acids. The CDR3 nucleotides read TGTGCCAGCAGCCAAGTGACCGGTAGAGGGGTTGGATTTACCGTGGGAGAGCAGTACTTC. This encodes CASSQVTGRGVGFTVGEQYF.

The gene calls are TRBV5-1 and TRBJ1-4, with unresolved D. The V end was cut by 4 bases, the J end by 6 bases, with 13 bases between. This CDR3 contains 14 residues. CDR1 and CDR2 (germline): SGHRS, YFSETQ. The CDR3 spells CASSPEIADEKLFF. The CDR3 DNA sequence: TGCGCCAGCAGCCCAGAAATCGCGGATGAAAAACTGTTTTTT.

This chain joins TRBV20-1 and TRBJ2-7; the D is unclear. Between the trimmed V and J ends, which lost 5 bases and 4 bases, there was a span of 15 bases. The V gene's germline CDR1 is DFQATT and CDR2 SNEGSKA (reference sequence). The CDR3 covers 13 residues. The CDR3 DNA sequence: TGCAGTGCTCCCGGACCCCGTTATTACGAGCAGTACTTC. Its translation is CSAPGPRYYEQYF.

This sequence joins TRBV25-1 and TRBJ1-2; possibly TRBD1 for D (5 bases). Germline CDR1 MGHDK, CDR2 SYGVNS. The CDR3 sequence is 13 residues long. V was pared by 7 bases and J by 5 bases, with 14 bases between. DNA of the CDR3: TGTGCCAGCAAAGGGGACCCGGGGTATGGCTACACCTTC. This gives the protein CASKGDPGYGYTF.

This clonotype has a handful of counts. This CDR3 is CASTQGGTGGQEQFF. The CDR3 DNA reads TGTGCCAGCACCCAGGGGGGGACAGGGGGCCAAGAGCAGTTCTTC. J is TRBJ2-1 and V is TRBV28; 12 bases agree with TRBD1. The V gene's germline CDR1 is MDHEN and CDR2 SYDVKM. V shed 7 bases and J 10 bases; nucleotides not matched to a gene: 11. The CDR3 extends over 15 amino acids.

This clonotype was observed once. The J gene is TRBJ1-2, the V gene TRBV7-9, with 8 bases identical to TRBD1. This CDR3 is built from 14 residues. Germline V lookup: CDR1 SEHNR, CDR2 FQNEAQ (reference sequence). V was pared by 7 bases and J by 4 bases, with 8 bases of the junction left unmatched. The CDR3: CASTKQGGCYGYTF. CDR3 nucleotide sequence: TGTGCCAGCACCAAACAGGGGGGATGCTATGGCTACACCTTC.

This clonotype has a handful of counts. The chain recombines TRBV29-1 with TRBJ2-7, with TRBD1 matching 7 bases. V lost 7 bases to trimming and J lost 6 bases; unmatched junction nucleotides: 9. There are 12 residues in the CDR3. In germline, CDR1 is SQVTM, CDR2 ANQGSEA. The CDR3 DNA reads as TGCAGCGCGGACTCAGGGGGAGTCGAGCAGTACTTC. It specifies CSADSGGVEQYF.

This clonotype was detected a few times. The V and J genes are TRBV7-2 and TRBJ1-2; D is uncertain. Trimming cost V 1 base and J 4 bases, with 10 bases left between them. This CDR3 is built from 14 residues. Germline CDR1 is SGHTA and CDR2 is FQGNSA. CDR3 sequence (DNA): TGTGCCAGCAGCTTAGGGGCAGGTCTCTATGGCTACACCTTC. Protein product: CASSLGAGLYGYTF.

This clonotype occurred a few times. Just one base apart from a much larger clone, this may be a read error. The gene calls are TRBV6-6 and TRBJ2-4, with D unclear. Trimming left V 5 bases short and J 0 bases short, with 11 bases between. CDR1 and CDR2 from the germline V gene are MNHNY and SVGAGI (reference sequence). CDR3 length equals 15 residues. The CDR3 DNA follows: TGTGCCAGCAGTCACCATGCTCTAGCCAAAAACATTCAGTACTTC. Amino acids: CASSHHALAKNIQYF.

The chain couples TRBV6-2 or TRBV6-3 to TRBJ2-1; a possible D gene is TRBD2 (5 bases). Between the trimmed V and J ends, which lost 11 bases and 0 bases, there was a span of 17 bases. In germline, CDR1 is MNHEY, CDR2 SVGEGT. This CDR3 region has 15 residues. The chain's CDR3 is CAGNPLGSSYNEQFF. The CDR3 nucleotides are TGTGCCGGCAATCCGTTGGGGAGCTCCTACAATGAGCAGTTCTTC.

This clonotype was seen more than once but under ten times. The V and J genes are TRBV20-1 and TRBJ2-3; TRBD2 matches at 8 bases. The germline gives CDR1 DFQATT, CDR2 SNEGSKA (reference sequence). The CDR3 runs 16 residues. CDR3 sequence: CTATRLEAGGTDTQYF. The DNA of the CDR3 is TGCACCGCCACGAGGTTGGAAGCGGGGGGCACAGATACGCAGTATTTT.

This clonotype has only a few counts. This sequence joins TRBV6-6 and TRBJ2-7, with 12 bases lining up with TRBD2. Germline V gives CDR1 MNHNY, CDR2 SVGAGI (reference sequence). The CDR3 loop spans 16 amino acids. The V gene end was trimmed by 0 bases and the J gene end by 6 bases; junction bases not matched to a gene: 6. The CDR3 coding sequence is TGTGCCAGCAGTTACTCGCTAGCGGGGGGGCCATCCGAGCAGTACTTC. Its translation: CASSYSLAGGPSEQYF.

In the case of this clonotype: An end of the junction differs from the germline gene, which may be a read error. V usage is TRBV9 and J usage is TRBJ2-3, with TRBD2 matching 10 bases. Germline V CDR1 and CDR2: SGDLS, YYNGEE. The CDR3 contains 15 residues. CDR3 DNA sequence: TGTGCCAACAGCGGGGGACTAGCGAACACAGATACGCAGTATTTT. As protein: CANSGGLANTDTQYF.

This clonotype was seen more than once but under ten times. The chain recombines TRBV5-1 with TRBJ2-7; 13 bases fit TRBD2. V shed 3 bases and J 3 bases; nucleotides not matched to a gene: 9. CDR1 is SGHRS, CDR2 YFSETQ, per germline. The CDR3 has 17 amino acids. The CDR3 nucleotides read TGCGCCAGCAGCTCTTCGACTAGCGGGGGGTACAGCTACGAGCAGTACTTC. Translating gives CASSSSTSGGYSYEQYF.

The chain links TRBV20-1 to TRBJ2-4; TRBD2 matches 11 bases. The V gene end was trimmed by 3 bases and the J gene end by 7 bases; junction bases not matched to a gene: 11. From germline, CDR1 is DFQATT and CDR2 SNEGSKA (reference sequence). CDR3 size: 16 residues. The DNA of the CDR3 is TGCAGTGCTAGTGAATTTAGACTAGCGGGATTGAACATTCAGTACTTC. Amino acid sequence: CSASEFRLAGLNIQYF.

In its sample, this clonotype was seen many times. The rearrangement uses TRBV6-6 and TRBJ2-7, with 16 bases fitting TRBD2. V lost 0 bases and J lost 1; bases outside the gene matches: 3. CDR1 is MNHNY, CDR2 SVGAGI, per germline (reference sequence). CDR3 length: 18 amino acids. CDR3 sequence reads: CASSYSGLAGGKSYEQYF. The CDR3 DNA is TGTGCCAGCAGTTACTCGGGACTAGCGGGGGGGAAGTCCTACGAGCAGTACTTC.